What follows are 25 T cell receptor beta chains derived from one specimen sequenced in a study of T cells in Graves' hyperthyroidism and ophthalmopathy. Amplification of TCR beta CDR3 regions used RNA as the template. Initially, a first-round RT-PCR of the TCR CDR3 employed the HTBI primer set. From the multiplex PCR reads, TCRdb called clonotypes with MiXCR, one entry per CDR3 protein. The sample gives approximately 700,000 distinct CDR3 sequences, 45% of which show up once; more than 7% is in the top ten. Sample: peripheral blood or thyroid tissue (not recorded which). These receptors were taken from an adult man with Graves' disease, either hyperthyroidism or ophthalmopathy (not recorded which).

A word on this clonotype: This may be a read error, as it is one base from a much larger clone. The chain joins TRBV2 to TRBJ1-5, with unresolved D. Trimming removed 3 bases from V and 3 bases from J, with 9 bases in between. This CDR3 spans 14 amino acids. CDR1 and CDR2 (germline): SNHLY, FYNNEI. Here the CDR3 reads CASSETWYNQPQHF. The CDR3 DNA reads as TGTGCCAGCAGTGAGACATGGTACAATCAGCCCCAGCATTTT.

This clonotype was seen only once. This rearrangement joins TRBV7-9 to TRBJ1-4, with D uncertain. Germline loops: CDR1 SEHNR, CDR2 FQNEAQ (reference sequence). There are 14 residues in the CDR3. V lost 6 bases and J 7 bases, leaving 15 bases between the germline ends. CDR3: CASSLPLVGEKLFF. As DNA, the CDR3 is TGTGCCAGCAGTTTACCCCTGGTTGGTGAAAAACTGTTTTTT.

The chain recombines TRBV4-1 with TRBJ1-2, with D hard to call. Germline V gene sequence: CDR1 MGHRA, CDR2 YSYEKL. This CDR3 has 13 residues. The ends were cut back, 3 bases at V and 2 bases at J, with 7 bases in the middle. CDR3 in DNA: TGCGCCAGCAGCCAGACACGAAACTATGGCTACACCTTC. This sequence encodes CASSQTRNYGYTF.

The CDR3 loop is CASSSWRDGQYF. The CDR3, as DNA: TGTGCCAGCAGCTCTTGGAGGGACGGACAGTACTTC. This sequence joins TRBV7-2 and TRBJ2-7; D might be TRBD2 (6 bases). CDR3 length equals 12 residues. Trimming stripped 4 bases from V and 10 bases from J, with 14 bases between. The germline gives CDR1 SGHTA, CDR2 FQGNSA.

V usage is TRBV20-1 and J usage is TRBJ1-3; D might be TRBD1 (6 bases). The CDR3 sequence is 15 residues long. CDR1 DFQATT and CDR2 SNEGSKA come from the germline V gene (reference sequence). V lost 1 base to trimming and J lost 2 bases, with 12 bases between them. DNA for the CDR3: TGCAGTGCTAGAGTCGTCCAGGGGACTGGAAACACCATATATTTT. As protein: CSARVVQGTGNTIYF.

This clonotype was counted a single time. The chain is built from TRBV24-1 and TRBJ2-7; no definite D call. Looked up from germline, CDR1 is KGHDR and CDR2 is SFDVKD. The length of the CDR3 is 15 residues. Trimming left V 5 bases short and J 6 bases short, with 19 bases between. The CDR3 DNA is TGTGCCACCAGTGCTAGAACTCGGACCAGCCTCGAGCAGTACTTC. Protein product: CATSARTRTSLEQYF.

The V and J genes are TRBV10-3 and TRBJ1-1; perhaps TRBD1 as D (5 bases). Germline V lookup: CDR1 ENHRY, CDR2 SYGVKD. The ends were cut back, 2 bases at V and 4 bases at J, with 11 bases in the middle. The CDR3 is made up of 14 amino acids. CDR3 nucleotide sequence: TGTGCCATCAGTGAGCAGGGTGGCATCACTGAAGCTTTCTTT. It encodes CAISEQGGITEAFF.

The CDR3 loop is CASSPPTFETQYF. The CDR3 DNA reads TGTGCCAGCAGTCCCCCGACGTTCGAGACCCAGTACTTC. The V gene is TRBV12-3 or TRBV12-4, the J gene TRBJ2-5; D is undetermined. Between the trimmed V and J ends, which lost 5 bases and 5 bases, there was a span of 12 bases. This CDR3 is built from 13 residues.

This clonotype was observed at least ten times. The V and J genes are TRBV7-9 and TRBJ1-6; D might be TRBD1 (5 bases). In germline, CDR1 is SEHNR, CDR2 FQNEAQ (reference sequence). Trimming pared 2 bases from V and 6 bases from J, leaving 11 bases between. The CDR3 covers 15 residues. CDR3 DNA sequence: TGTGCCAGCAGCTTACTAGACAGCCTTAATTCACCCCTCCACTTT. This encodes CASSLLDSLNSPLHF. The entire variable domain, with the rest obtained from reference TRBV7-9 and TRBJ1-6, is as follows: DTGVSQNPRHKITKRGQNVTFRCDPISEHNRLYWYRQTLGQGPEFLTYFQNEAQLEKSRLLSDRFSAERPKGSFSTLEIQRTEQGDSAMYLCASSLLDSLNSPLHFGNGTRLTVT.

The chain combines TRBV7-6 with TRBJ1-1; TRBD1 aligns across 10 bases. The length of the CDR3 is 19 residues. Germline assignment: CDR1 SGHVS and CDR2 FNYEAQ. The J segment lost 1 base and the V segment lost 2 bases, leaving 13 bases of the junction unmatched. The CDR3, as DNA: TGTGCCAGCAGCTTAAGAGGGACAGGGGTAGCGGATAAGAACACTGAAGCTTTCTTT. Translating it yields CASSLRGTGVADKNTEAFF.

This clonotype showed up just once. This chain links TRBV29-1 with TRBJ2-7; either TRBD1 or TRBD2 may supply D (6 bases each). This CDR3 is built from 13 residues. V lost 7 bases, J lost 3 bases, and 16 bases lay in between. The germline gives CDR1 SQVTM, CDR2 ANQGSEA. In DNA, the CDR3 is TGCAGCGCTGCTGGGGGGACACTCTACGAGCAGTACTTC. Translation gives CSAAGGTLYEQYF.

This clonotype was seen a handful of times. This chain joins TRBV13 and TRBJ2-7; D unclear. Germline CDR1 reads PRHDT; CDR2 reads FYEKMQ (reference sequence). Trimming took off 5 bases at V and 4 bases at J, with 15 bases between the two ends. The CDR3 runs to 14 residues. The CDR3 coding sequence is TGTGCCAGCAGCCAGGCGAGTGGGGTATACGAGCAGTACTTC. Protein: CASSQASGVYEQYF.

For this clonotype: A much larger clone is a single base away; this may be a read error. The chain recombines TRBV29-1 with TRBJ2-5; 8 positions agree with TRBD2. Germline trimming cut 6 bases from V and 6 bases from J; bases unmatched to any gene: 6. Germline lookup yields CDR1 SQVTM and CDR2 ANQGSEA. This CDR3 is built from 12 residues. CDR3 nucleotides: TGCAGCGTAGGACTAGCCCGACAGACCCAGTACTTC. Translating it yields CSVGLARQTQYF.

This chain uses TRBV6-9 with TRBJ2-2; D is undetermined. The CDR3 loop spans 13 amino acids. Trimming stripped 3 bases from V and 0 bases from J, with 2 bases between. Germline-derived CDR1 and CDR2 are MNHGY and SVAAGI. The CDR3 DNA follows: TGTGCCAGCAGTTACTCGAACACCGGGGAGCTGTTTTTT. It is translated as CASSYSNTGELFF.

The J gene is TRBJ1-6, the V gene TRBV7-9, with D tentatively TRBD1 (6 bases). The CDR3 extends over 15 amino acids. From germline, CDR1 is SEHNR and CDR2 FQNEAQ (reference sequence). V lost 6 bases, J lost 6 bases, and 15 bases lay in between. Here the CDR3 reads CASRDEQGINSPLHF. CDR3 DNA sequence: TGTGCCAGCAGGGACGAGCAGGGGATTAATTCACCCCTCCACTTT. Supplemented by reference TRBV7-9 and TRBJ1-6, the full variable domain reads DTGVSQNPRHKITKRGQNVTFRCDPISEHNRLYWYRQTLGQGPEFLTYFQNEAQLEKSRLLSDRFSAERPKGSFSTLEIQRTEQGDSAMYLCASRDEQGINSPLHFGNGTRLTVT.

The gene calls are TRBV7-9 and TRBJ1-6, with unresolved D. Germline V gene sequence: CDR1 SEHNR, CDR2 FQNEAQ (reference sequence). The V end was cut by 3 bases, the J end by 4 bases, with 10 bases between. CDR3 size: 15 residues. The CDR3 loop reads CASSLAGGYNSPLHF. CDR3 bases: TGTGCCAGCAGCTTGGCCGGAGGTTATAATTCACCCCTCCACTTT.

This clonotype came up a few times. The chain links TRBV20-1 to TRBJ1-5; D is possibly TRBD1 (5 bases). The ends were cut back, 3 bases at V and 2 bases at J, with 8 bases in the middle. Germline values: CDR1 DFQATT, CDR2 SNEGSKA (reference sequence). The CDR3 runs 13 residues. The CDR3 nucleotides read TGCAGTGCTAGGGGGCCAGGCAATCAGCCCCAGCATTTT. This sequence encodes CSARGPGNQPQHF.

This clonotype was recorded many times. Its ends do not fully match the called genes, so a read error is possible. This chain links TRBV5-1 with TRBJ2-2; 8 bases match TRBD2. This CDR3 is built from 15 residues. Germline loops: CDR1 SGHRS, CDR2 YFSETQ. CDR3 amino acids: CASSLGLAGTGELFF. CDR3 DNA: TGTGCCAGCAGCCTCGGACTAGCAGGGACCGGGGAGCTGTTTTTT.

This clonotype was recorded many times. The gene calls are TRBV10-3 and TRBJ2-5, with 9 bases identical to TRBD2. CDR1 is ENHRY and CDR2 is SYGVKD in the germline V gene. V shed 3 bases, J shed 4 bases, and the junction held 6 bases outside the gene matches. The CDR3 runs to 15 residues. In nucleotides, the CDR3 is TGTGCCATCAGTGAAGCGGGGGGTTTAGGAGAGACCCAGTACTTC. Translation: CAISEAGGLGETQYF.

This clonotype was seen just once. An end of the junction does not agree with germline; a read error may underlie this. The chain combines TRBV2 with TRBJ1-5; D is ambiguous. The CDR3 totals 15 residues. The V gene's germline CDR1 is SNHLY and CDR2 FYNNEI. CDR3 nucleotides: TGTGCCAACAGTGAAGGGCCCGGCAGCAACCAGCCCCAGCATTTT. Translated, it gives CANSEGPGSNQPQHF.

The chain is built from TRBV19 and TRBJ1-1, with 8 bases aligning to TRBD1. This CDR3 has 15 residues. Trimming took 6 bases from V and 4 from J; bases not matched to a gene: 10. Germline CDR1 and CDR2: LNHDA and SQIVND (reference sequence). The CDR3 protein is CASRTGAPSLTEAFF. The CDR3 DNA reads as TGTGCCAGTAGGACAGGGGCTCCGTCCCTCACTGAAGCTTTCTTT.

Many counts were recorded for this clonotype. The J gene is TRBJ1-1, the V gene TRBV10-3; weak D call: TRBD1 (5 bases). CDR1 is ENHRY and CDR2 is SYGVKD in the germline V gene. Trimming shortened V by 0 bases and J by 1 base, and 9 bases separated the two germline ends. The length of the CDR3 is 15 residues. CDR3 coding DNA: TGTGCCATCAGTGAGTCGGGGGGAAAGAACACTGAAGCTTTCTTT. Residues: CAISESGGKNTEAFF.

This clonotype has at least ten counts. The genes are TRBV20-1 and TRBJ1-2; D gene uncertain. The ends were cut back, 7 bases at V and 0 bases at J, with 9 bases in the middle. Germline V gene lookup returns CDR1 DFQATT and CDR2 SNEGSKA (reference sequence). The CDR3 runs to 12 residues. CDR3: CSGGATNYGYTF. DNA of the CDR3: TGCAGTGGAGGAGCAACTAACTATGGCTACACCTTC.

The CDR3 DNA follows: TGTGCCAGCAGCCAAGCGGCGGGGGTCAACTACGAGCAGTACTTC. This codes for CASSQAAGVNYEQYF. The chain is built from TRBV7-2 and TRBJ2-7; 7 bases match TRBD2. This CDR3 has 15 residues. Germline V gene data show CDR1 as SGHTA and CDR2 as FQGNSA. With 5 bases clipped from V and 3 bases from J, the junction kept 10 bases outside the gene matches.

The chain recombines TRBV6-2 or TRBV6-3 with TRBJ1-1, with TRBD1 matching over 7 bases. CDR1 is MNHEY, CDR2 SVGEGT, per germline. This CDR3 comprises 16 residues. V lost 0 bases, J lost 2 bases, and 6 bases stayed unmatched. DNA of the CDR3: TGTGCCAGCAGTTACTCAGGGGGCGCATTTAACACTGAAGCTTTCTTT. It specifies CASSYSGGAFNTEAFF.